Following are 20 T cell receptor beta chains from one sample sequenced in a study of kidney transplant recipient with SARS-CoV-2 infection. TCRdb reanalysed the reads using MiXCR and keeps one entry per CDR3 protein. This table holds about 240,000 distinct CDR3 sequences, about 30% found once. Sequencing was performed on a blood sample, taken at baseline and on roughly day 110 from a kidney transplant recipient. The source of these receptors is a male patient between 25 and 39 years old who had COVID-19 and was a kidney transplant recipient. The T cells may come from the graft donor.

About this clonotype itself: This clone may be a read error of a much larger clone one base away. It is unclear where the CDR3 begins or ends on the DNA, so no DNA is shown, and the CDR3 is as TCRdb lists it. V is TRBV7-5 and J is TRBJ1-2. TRBV7-5 constitutes a pseudogene. The CDR3 is 19 residues long, counting both termini. The CDR3: CISVPEKGAEVGKTYGYTF.

This clonotype has a handful of counts. The chain employs TRBV6-4 and TRBJ1-2; D not resolved. The V end was cut by 5 bases, the J end by 4 bases, with 23 bases between. The CDR3 sequence is 17 residues long. Germline assignment: CDR1 MRHNA and CDR2 SNTAGT. CDR3: CASSFCPSHGKTYGYTF. DNA of the CDR3: TGTGCCAGCAGTTTCTGTCCCTCACACGGAAAGACCTATGGCTACACCTTC.

This clonotype has at least ten counts. This chain uses TRBV6-5 with TRBJ2-7; the D gene is possibly TRBD1 (6 bases). V was cut by 0 bases and J by 2 bases, with 14 bases left in between. The CDR3 extends over 16 amino acids. The V gene's germline CDR1 is MNHEY and CDR2 SVGAGI. The CDR3 nucleotides are TGTGCCAGCAGTTACTCGATAAAGGACAGAGCCTACGAGCAGTACTTC. Protein: CASSYSIKDRAYEQYF.

This clonotype was recorded at least ten times. The chain recombines TRBV9 with TRBJ1-3; no clear D. V lost 3 bases, J lost 4 bases, and 11 bases lay in between. This CDR3 region has 14 residues. Germline V gene sequence: CDR1 SGDLS, CDR2 YYNGEE. The CDR3 loop is CASSDPLQGNTIYF. The DNA of the CDR3 is TGTGCCAGCAGCGATCCTCTCCAAGGAAACACCATATATTTT.

This clonotype occurred many times. J is TRBJ2-1 and V is TRBV12-3 or TRBV12-4; a possible D gene is TRBD2 (7 bases). Trimming pared 4 bases from V and 0 bases from J, leaving 13 bases between. The CDR3 has 16 amino acids. The CDR3 reads CASSSGGPSSYNEQFF. The CDR3 DNA follows: TGTGCCAGCAGTTCCGGGGGGCCGAGCTCCTACAATGAGCAGTTCTTC.

This clonotype was detected ten times or more. This sequence joins TRBV6-5 and TRBJ2-1; 11 nucleotides agree with TRBD1. This CDR3 is 16 amino acids long. Trimming took 6 bases from V and 6 from J; bases not matched to a gene: 10. Germline CDR1 MNHEY, CDR2 SVGAGI. The CDR3 sequence is CASSRRRDRGFNEQFF. CDR3 nucleotide sequence: TGTGCCAGCAGCCGTAGGCGGGACAGGGGGTTCAATGAGCAGTTCTTC.

Only a few counts were recorded for this clonotype. This chain links TRBV10-3 with TRBJ1-1; D gene uncertain. The germline gives CDR1 ENHRY, CDR2 SYGVKD. The CDR3 runs to 14 residues. V was pared by 11 bases and J by 4 bases, with 20 bases between. DNA of the CDR3: TGTGCCGCTTCGTCAGAAGGGTATACCACTGAAGCTTTCTTT. The encoded protein is CAASSEGYTTEAFF.

This clonotype has more than one count but fewer than ten. The V call is TRBV5-1, the J call TRBJ1-2; D not resolved. Germline V gene sequence: CDR1 SGHRS, CDR2 YFSETQ. Trimming stripped 7 bases from V and 4 bases from J, with 23 bases between. The CDR3 spans 16 residues. CDR3 amino acids: CASRAVSVRKTYGYTF. The DNA of the CDR3 is TGCGCCAGCCGGGCAGTATCGGTTCGAAAGACCTATGGCTACACCTTC.

This clonotype was detected ten times or more. V usage is TRBV2 and J usage is TRBJ1-4; D is unresolved. CDR1 and CDR2 (germline): SNHLY, FYNNEI. Between the trimmed V and J ends, which lost 3 bases and 0 bases, there was a span of 8 bases. The CDR3 contains 15 residues. In nucleotides, the CDR3 is TGTGCCAGCAGTGACTTTTACGCAACTAATGAAAAACTGTTTTTT. It translates to CASSDFYATNEKLFF.

V and J are TRBV6-5 and TRBJ2-1; 7 nucleotides match TRBD1. The end of the DNA fits TRBJ2-7 better, so the J call may be wrong. The CDR3 loop spans 13 amino acids. Per germline, CDR1 MNHEY and CDR2 SVGAGI. The CDR3 spells CATRDSSPYEQYF. The CDR3 DNA reads as TGTGCCACCAGGGACAGCAGCCCCTACGAGCAGTACTTC.

Comment on this clonotype: This may stem from a read error, because a much larger clone lies one nucleotide away. The chain combines TRBV3-2 with TRBJ1-1. TRBV3-2 is an annotated pseudogene. CDR3 size: 14 residues. The CDR3 loop reads CVSKGLGLNTEAFF. CDR3 in DNA: TGTGTCAGCAAGGGTTTAGGGCTAAACACTGAAGCTTTCTTT.

This clonotype appeared a few times. The chain links TRBV5-1 to TRBJ2-1; a weak D match, TRBD2 (6 bases). The germline CDR1 and CDR2 sequences are SGHRS and YFSETQ. The CDR3 covers 14 residues. The germline V and J ends were trimmed by 5 bases and 6 bases, with 15 bases remaining between them. The CDR3 nucleotides are TGCGCCAGCAGACGAGGTGGAGGGCTCAATGAGCAGTTCTTC. Its translation is CASRRGGGLNEQFF.

This clonotype was counted at least ten times. This rearrangement joins TRBV6-2 or TRBV6-3 to TRBJ1-2; D is unresolved. Between the trimmed V and J ends, which lost 5 bases and 4 bases, there was a span of 23 bases. The CDR3 loop spans 17 amino acids. Germline lookup yields CDR1 MNHEY and CDR2 SVGEGT. The CDR3 region is CASSTCHCIGKTYGYTF. The CDR3 DNA sequence: TGTGCCAGCAGTACATGTCACTGCATCGGAAAGACCTATGGCTACACCTTC.

This clonotype was seen only a few times. The chain employs TRBV18 and TRBJ1-1; D might be TRBD1 (5 bases). CDR3 size: 18 residues. From germline, CDR1 is KGHSH and CDR2 LQKENI. Trimming left V 5 bases short and J 4 bases short, with 26 bases between. CDR3 protein: CASSEVAGGSIGATEAFF. The CDR3 bases are TGTGCCAGCTCAGAGGTGGCGGGGGGATCAATTGGGGCCACTGAAGCTTTCTTT.

V and J are TRBV7-2 and TRBJ1-2; a possible D gene is TRBD1 (5 bases). This CDR3 comprises 17 residues. V lost 5 bases and J 4 bases, leaving 23 bases between the germline ends. Germline lookup yields CDR1 SGHTA and CDR2 FQGNSA. The CDR3 sequence: CASSEVDRDGKTYGYTF. The CDR3 region has the DNA TGTGCCAGCAGCGAGGTCGACAGAGACGGAAAGACCTATGGCTACACCTTC.

This clonotype was seen a few times. It may be a read error: a sequence one base away is much more abundant. The chain couples TRBV24-1 to TRBJ1-5; D may be TRBD1 (5 bases). This CDR3 has 14 residues. CDR1 and CDR2 from the germline V gene are KGHDR and SFDVKD. Trimming stripped 9 bases from V and 5 bases from J, with 16 bases between. The CDR3 DNA is TGTGCCACCGGGAGCGCAGGGAAGGATCAGCCCCAGCATTTT. Translation: CATGSAGKDQPQHF.

This clonotype came up many times. The chain couples TRBV3-2 to TRBJ2-7; no check of the table's D call, TRBD1, against the DNA was made. TRBV3-2 is assigned pseudogene status. The CDR3 spans 11 residues. The CDR3 region has the DNA TGTGCCAGCAGCGGGACAGACGAGCAGTACTTC. It yields the protein CASSGTDEQYF.

This clonotype was seen many times. The rearrangement links TRBV28 to TRBJ1-5; D remains ambiguous. The CDR3 is 14 amino acids. The V gene's germline CDR1 is MDHEN and CDR2 SYDVKM. V lost 2 bases, J lost 0 bases, and 5 bases lay in between. CDR3 sequence reads: CASSLAYSNQPQHF. The CDR3 region has the DNA TGTGCCAGCAGTTTAGCCTATAGCAATCAGCCCCAGCATTTT.

This clonotype showed up many times. The chain carries TRBV10-3 and TRBJ2-2, with 8 bases lining up with TRBD1. V dropped 5 bases and J dropped 4; count of bases not matched to a gene: 9. The germline V gene has CDR1 ENHRY and CDR2 SYGVKD. This CDR3 region has 16 residues. CDR3 region: CAISRSGTGATGELFF. CDR3 DNA sequence: TGTGCCATCAGTCGGAGTGGGACAGGAGCCACCGGGGAGCTGTTTTTT.

The chain is built from TRBV10-3 and TRBJ2-1; 14 bases are shared with TRBD2. Per the germline V gene, CDR1 is ENHRY and CDR2 is SYGVKD. The V and J ends lost 3 bases and 6 bases, in that order; junction bases with no gene match: 7. This CDR3 is 17 amino acids long. CDR3 nucleotide sequence: TGTGCCATCAGTGAAGACTTAGGGACTAGCGGGGGCAATGAGCAGTTCTTC. This codes for CAISEDLGTSGGNEQFF.